This T cell receptor (beta chain) emerged from a study of cytomegalovirus exposure and HLA in healthy donors. Whole-study results and caveats: In vitro confirmation showed three CMV-associated chains to be CMV antigen specific. According to the study, some 160 TCR beta chains were cytomegalovirus-associated. Reports indicated that the classifier achieved high specificity and sensitivity in diagnosing cytomegalovirus status. First-cohort TCR clusters tended to co-occur in the 120 or so validation repertoires, a later analysis found.

CDR1 and CDR2 from the germline V gene are SGHRS and YFSETQ. With 6 bases clipped from V and 1 base from J, the junction kept 8 bases outside the gene matches. CDR3 length: 16 amino acids. Turning to this clone: Its matching antigen is unknown.

The repertoire was sequenced with immunoSEQ multiplex PCR; TCRdb's copy has only in-frame clones and lacks some. Found here are under 350,000 clones, just over 85% of them singletons; the top ten hold approximately 1%. Sequenced sample: PBMCs. V and J are TRBV5-1 and TRBJ1-2; TRBD1 matches at 11 bases. The TCR comes from a woman under 30 in good health and CMV-seronegative. This CDR3 is CASTSGTGGDNYGYTF. DNA of the CDR3: TGCGCCAGCACCTCCGGGACAGGGGGAGATAACTATGGCTACACCTTC.